This T cell receptor (beta chain) came from a study of cytomegalovirus exposure and HLA in healthy donors (dated by TCRdb to 2017 to 2019). For the wider study: An earlier analysis of roughly 500 of the donors reported more than 250 Gb of sequence data and 117 million unique TCR beta sequences from about 179 million T cells. An early release covering roughly 580 HLA-typed donors comprised about 290 gigabases of sequencing data and around 85 million unique TCR sequences. The genetic ancestry cluster associated with self-reported Caucasian donors included around four fifths of the roughly 400 genotyped donors. The study aimed to test whether cataloging public T cell receptors could reveal signatures of past pathogen exposure. The study used immunosequencing to profile the T cell repertoires of approximately 690 subjects and linked those repertoires to cytomegalovirus serostatus. In addition to the first cohort of 500 to 850 subjects, a separate validation cohort of approximately 110 different subjects was used. High-throughput TCR immunosequencing, statistical association of individual TCRs with disease status, and machine learning were combined to predict cytomegalovirus infection status. To study patterns of TCR occurrence, a later analysis re-analyzed previously published TCR beta repertoires from 650 to 750 donors and added high-resolution HLA genotyping. The later analysis used no new phenotypic data to find candidate immune exposures, relying instead on TCR beta sequences and their occurrence across donors. An earlier analysis of several hundred of the donors applied high-throughput TCR beta sequencing to assess whether each TCR beta V gene segment acted as functional or pseudogenic. Donor age, sex, ethnicity and CMV serostatus were compiled together with the repertoire data. A later genetic analysis took genome-wide SNP genotypes for 398 of the 666 donors and used that subset as a discovery cohort. Every discovery cohort repertoire had been produced on one sequencing platform. HLA typing covered class I and class II loci at four-digit resolution. The number of donors typed differed by locus, with about 629-630 for A, B, C, DRB1 and DQB1, over 500 for DQA1, nearly 610 for DPA1, and approximately 470 for DPB1. About 5 DR-DQ haplotypes were handled as single units for association and clustering, since linkage in the cohort was strong. On average, about 240,000 unique TCR beta nucleotide sequences were sequenced per donor among a few hundred genotyped donors of the cohort, with around 19% of those sequences being non-productive.

Results the study describes overall, beyond this receptor: A later analysis found that most CMV-associated TCR beta chains appeared HLA-restricted, with HLA associations seemingly driven largely by CMV exposure. The sequencing pipeline was judged likely to have produced a cluster of highly shared sequence variants as a technical artifact. The authors suggested that the approach could potentially be extended to other disease states and immunological phenotypes. A further reported finding was that TCR beta sequences accurately predicted the HLA-A and HLA-B alleles for most subjects in the first cohort. For the cohort, immune exposure information was limited to CMV serostatus. While some public TCRs were present in many individuals, most TCR sequences turned up only very rarely across donors. In vitro tests confirmed that a few of the cytomegalovirus-associated TCR beta chains recognize cytomegalovirus antigens. A later genetic analysis reported fewer N-insertions in productive TCRs among donors in an Asian-associated ancestry cluster than the roughly 670-donor mean. Sequencing depth was assumed to be roughly uniform across donors in the presence/absence analyses, though that assumption may not hold. The cohort was sequenced for TCR beta chains only, and without alpha or paired-chain data the features that could be detected were limited. Compared with equally common non-associated chains, HLA-associated TCR beta chains in a later analysis were more clonally expanded and had lower generation probabilities. Because counts were too low, 15 to 20 rarely observed V segments, including chromosome 9 orphons, were excluded from the earlier analysis of fewer than 650 of the donors. Because HLA typing was missing for some donors at each locus, association tests included only the typed subset. Cytomegalovirus status was reported to be diagnosed by the classifier with high specificity and sensitivity in both the original and validation cohorts. Strong co-occurrence of HLA alleles, especially DR and DQ, made assigning TCR associations to individual alleles difficult. The study gave a list of over 150 TCR beta chains associated with cytomegalovirus. Linkage disequilibrium might explain the correlated functional status among segregating V segments, but an unknown experimental factor could not be ruled out. In a later analysis, 16,951 TCR beta sequences were associated with specific HLA alleles at a false discovery rate of 0.05. Several of the top co-occurrence clusters appeared to be linked to parvovirus B19, influenza, CMV and Epstein-Barr virus, according to a later analysis. In a later genetic analysis, a missense DCLRE1C variant was associated with V-gene and J-gene trimming of TCR beta chains, and the association was replicated in an independent cohort. In an earlier analysis of about 540 of the donors, most TCR beta V segments were observed in productive rearrangements about 90% or about 30% of the time, broadly matching IMGT annotations. In a later analysis, the rate of TCR association differed among HLA loci, with DRB1 alleles having the most associated TCRs and HLA-C alleles having the fewest.

Details on this clone: The antigen this receptor binds is unknown. Base qualities were left out, and no much larger clone turns up one base away.

The cohort was made up of 666 healthy bone marrow donors. At the time of sampling, all cohort members were nominally healthy, though unrecorded immune exposures were likely present. The donor tested CMV seronegative, placing the donor among the 350 or so seronegative members of the cohort. Each donor provided a peripheral blood sample, and peripheral blood mononuclear cells were used for TCR beta sequencing. The Qiagen DNeasy Blood Extraction Kit was used to extract genomic DNA from the blood cell samples. Library preparation used the immunoSEQ multiplex PCR assay. For the multiplex PCR, a mixture combining 60 forward primers for TCR Vbeta segments and 13 reverse primers for TCR Jbeta segments was used. The CDR3 region of rearranged TCR beta genes was amplified from genomic DNA with a multiplex PCR assay. Amplified TCR beta libraries were sequenced as 87-base-pair reads on the Illumina HiSeq System. The source study handled its data this way. Across the roughly 700 repertoires, a later analysis counted 78 million or so unique TCR beta chains, 8.5 million to 12 million of which were shared by at least two donors. Raw reads were error-corrected and collapsed into unique sequences with a nearest-neighbor algorithm that merged closely related sequences to remove PCR and sequencing errors. Alignment of CDR3 sequences to IMGT reference sequences was used to assign V, D and J gene segments. For a sequence to be retained, a match of at least six nucleotides to both a V gene segment and a J gene segment was required. A rearrangement counted as productive if the CDR3 had no stop codons and remained in frame with V and J, and every other rearrangement counted as non-productive. CDR3 was defined by IMGT convention, running from the second conserved V-encoded cysteine to the conserved J-encoded phenylalanine. The earlier analysis of approximately 500 of the donors excluded sequences that lacked an unambiguous match to a single V gene segment. An earlier analysis of 587 of the donors classified V segments as functional when productive rearrangements were above 56.7% and as segregating when the standard deviation between donors was above 5%. A statistical classification framework was built to diagnose cytomegalovirus status from the catalog of TCR beta chain sequences. V and J gene assignment, in a later analysis, came from comparing TCR nucleotide sequences with IMGT/GENE-DB human TR gene sequences. Using the TCRdist pipeline, a later analysis assigned CDR3 sequences along with most-parsimonious VDJ recombination scenarios. In a later analysis, each TCR beta chain was defined by its CDR3 amino acid sequence together with its V-gene family, and reads lacking a unique V-gene family were excluded. In a later analysis, 450 to 600 highly shared, low-generation-probability nucleotide sequences were removed to address suspected cross-contamination and a sequencing artifact. A later analysis calculated a clonal expansion index for each public chain from normalized within-repertoire ranks of inferred template counts. Generation probabilities in a later analysis came from a VDJ recombination model fitted to out-of-frame rearrangements, and those results were checked against IGoR. Hypergeometric tests were used in a later analysis to score TCR-TCR, TCR-HLA and TCR-CMV co-occurrence, with a repertoire-size bias correction applied to the TCR pairs. In a later analysis, false discovery rates were estimated by permuting HLA or CMV assignments 20 times. In a later analysis, co-occurring TCRs were grouped using DBSCAN, with TCRdist sequence similarity added in when clustering inside HLA-allele-positive subsets. For co-occurrence clustering, repertoires with fewer than 30,000 or more than 120,000 public chains were excluded, along with five or six repertoires with anomalous nucleotide sharing. TCRdb limited this immuneACCESS table to in-frame rearrangements with V and J called. A share of clones is missing; checked studies link under half to unresolved V genes, and the rest is unexplained. The DNA gave D and trimming, while V, J and clone size come from that table. In all, the sample holds approximately 110,000 clones, and 70% to 80% of those were seen once. The ten largest clones take up approximately 3% of the sample.

The sequence came from a woman in her thirties or forties in good health and CMV-seronegative. Sequenced: PBMCs.

This receptor has the CDR3 CASSLEGAGSSKKLFF. The DNA sequence is as follows: TGTGCCAGCAGTTTAGAAGGGGCGGGGTCGTCTAAAAAACTGTTTTTT. The sequence links TRBV27 to TRBJ1-4; a tentative D call is TRBD1 (5 bases match). V was cut back by 2 bases and J by 9 bases, leaving a gap of 19 bases between them. CDR1 and CDR2, looked up from the germline V gene (reference sequence), are MNHEY and SMNVEV. Including the terminal cysteine and phenylalanine, the CDR3 comprises 16 residues. Of the read, only the CDR3 DNA is kept; its 48 bases are in frame from base 1.